This TCR beta chain was sequenced during a study of blood T cell repertoires in COVID-19. Study summary: Researchers got acute and convalescent COVID-19 samples from the United States, Italy and Spain.

Enrollees, 18 to 89 years old, lived in 25 or so US areas. Symptom resolution, clearance, or two negative PCRs marked the recovered donors of Cohort 3. V was shortened by 4 bases and J by 6 bases, with 19 bases between the two germline ends. Germline V CDR1 and CDR2: LGHNA, YNFKEQ. This CDR3 is built from 15 residues. Here immunoSEQ multiplex PCR was the method, and the copy in TCRdb shows in-frame clones only, minus some. The sample consists of over 120,000 clones, about 90% of them appearing once. The sequencing sample was made of PBMCs or T cells enriched from blood (not recorded which). The gene calls are TRBV4-2 and TRBJ2-7; tentative D call: TRBD1 (6 bases). The sequence derives from a man between 60 and 75 years old who had recovered from COVID-19. In DNA form, the CDR3 reads TGTGCCAGCAGCCGGGGGACAACCTTCGCCGGCGAGCAGTACTTC. Translating it yields CASSRGTTFAGEQYF.